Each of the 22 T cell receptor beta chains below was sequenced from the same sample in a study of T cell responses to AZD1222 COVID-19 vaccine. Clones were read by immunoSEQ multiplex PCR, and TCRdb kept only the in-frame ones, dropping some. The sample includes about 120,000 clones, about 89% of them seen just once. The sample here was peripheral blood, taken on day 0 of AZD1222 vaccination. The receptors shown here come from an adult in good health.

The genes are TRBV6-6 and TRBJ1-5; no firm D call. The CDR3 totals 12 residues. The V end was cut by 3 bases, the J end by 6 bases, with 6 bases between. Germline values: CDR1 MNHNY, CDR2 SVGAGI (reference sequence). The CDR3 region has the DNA TGTGCCAGCAGTTATGGGAGTCAGCCCCAGCATTTT. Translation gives CASSYGSQPQHF.

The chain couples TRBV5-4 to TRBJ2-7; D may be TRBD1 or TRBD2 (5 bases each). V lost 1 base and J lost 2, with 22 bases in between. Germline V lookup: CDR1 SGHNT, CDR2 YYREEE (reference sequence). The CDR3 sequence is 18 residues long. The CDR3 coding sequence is TGTGCCAGCAGCTTGTTCCCCCGGGGCCCCGAGTCGACCTACGAGCAGTACTTC. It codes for CASSLFPRGPESTYEQYF. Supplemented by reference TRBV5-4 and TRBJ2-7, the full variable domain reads ETGVTQSPTHLIKTRGQQVTLRCSSQSGHNTVSWYQQALGQGPQFIFQYYREEENGRGNFPPRFSGLQFPNYSSELNVNALELDDSALYLCASSLFPRGPESTYEQYFGPGTRLTVT.

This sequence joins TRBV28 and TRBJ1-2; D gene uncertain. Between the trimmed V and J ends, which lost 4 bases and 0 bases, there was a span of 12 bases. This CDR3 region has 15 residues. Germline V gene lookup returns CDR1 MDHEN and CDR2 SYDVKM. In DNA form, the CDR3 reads TGTGCCAGCAGTTCTCCCGGGGAGTCTAACTATGGCTACACCTTC. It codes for CASSSPGESNYGYTF.

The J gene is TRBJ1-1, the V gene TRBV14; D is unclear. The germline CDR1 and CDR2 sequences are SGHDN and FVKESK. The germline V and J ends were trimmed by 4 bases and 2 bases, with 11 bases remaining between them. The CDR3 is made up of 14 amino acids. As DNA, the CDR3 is TGTGCCAGCAGCCTACCGGGAGCCAACACTGAAGCTTTCTTT. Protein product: CASSLPGANTEAFF.

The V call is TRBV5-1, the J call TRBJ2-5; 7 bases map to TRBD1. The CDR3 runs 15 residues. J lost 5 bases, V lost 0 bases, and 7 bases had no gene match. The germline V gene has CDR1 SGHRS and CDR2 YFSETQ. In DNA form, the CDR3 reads TGCGCCAGCAGCTTGGGACTCAGGGGGACGGAGACCCAGTACTTC. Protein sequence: CASSLGLRGTETQYF.

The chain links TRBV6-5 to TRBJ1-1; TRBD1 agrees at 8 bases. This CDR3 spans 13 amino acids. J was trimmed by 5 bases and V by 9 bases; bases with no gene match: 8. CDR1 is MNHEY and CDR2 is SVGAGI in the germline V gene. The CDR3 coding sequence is TGTGCCAGTAATACAGGGGGGGGTACTGAAGCTTTCTTT. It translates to CASNTGGGTEAFF.

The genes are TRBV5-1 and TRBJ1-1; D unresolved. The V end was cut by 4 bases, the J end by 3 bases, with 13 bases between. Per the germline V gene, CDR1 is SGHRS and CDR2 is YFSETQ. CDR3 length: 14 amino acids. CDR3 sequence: CASSLGNGDTEAFF. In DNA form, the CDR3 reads TGCGCCAGCAGCCTAGGGAACGGGGACACTGAAGCTTTCTTT.

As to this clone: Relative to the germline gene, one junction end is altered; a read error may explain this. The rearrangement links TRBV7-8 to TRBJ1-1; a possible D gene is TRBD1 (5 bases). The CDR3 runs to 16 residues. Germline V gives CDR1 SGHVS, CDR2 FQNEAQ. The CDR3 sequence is CASSLQGSSMNTEAFF. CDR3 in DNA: TGTGCCAGTAGCTTGCAGGGAAGCTCCATGAACACTGAAGCTTTCTTT.

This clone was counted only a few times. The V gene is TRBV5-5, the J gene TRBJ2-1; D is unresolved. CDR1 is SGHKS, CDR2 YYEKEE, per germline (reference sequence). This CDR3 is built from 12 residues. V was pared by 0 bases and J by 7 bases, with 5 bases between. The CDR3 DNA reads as TGTGCCAGCAGCTTGGGGATTAATGAGCAGTTCTTC. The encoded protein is CASSLGINEQFF.

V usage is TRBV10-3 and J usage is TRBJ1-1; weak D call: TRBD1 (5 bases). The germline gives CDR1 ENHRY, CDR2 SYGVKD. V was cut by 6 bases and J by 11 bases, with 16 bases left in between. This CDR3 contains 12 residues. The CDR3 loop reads CAISEVGEGAFF. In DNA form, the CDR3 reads TGTGCCATCAGCGAAGTTGGGGAGGGGGCTTTCTTT.

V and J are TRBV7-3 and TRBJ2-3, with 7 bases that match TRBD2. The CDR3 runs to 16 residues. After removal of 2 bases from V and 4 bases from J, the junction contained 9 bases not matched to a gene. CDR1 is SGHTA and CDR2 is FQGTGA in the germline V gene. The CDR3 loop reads CASSLSSGRIADTQYF. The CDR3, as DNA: TGTGCCAGCAGCTTATCCTCCGGGAGGATAGCAGATACGCAGTATTTT. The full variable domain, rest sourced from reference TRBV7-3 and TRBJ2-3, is GAGVSQTPSNKVTEKGKYVELRCDPISGHTALYWYRQSLGQGPEFLIYFQGTGAADDSGLPNDRFFAVRPEGSVSTLKIQRTERGDSAVYLCASSLSSGRIADTQYFGPGTRLTVL.

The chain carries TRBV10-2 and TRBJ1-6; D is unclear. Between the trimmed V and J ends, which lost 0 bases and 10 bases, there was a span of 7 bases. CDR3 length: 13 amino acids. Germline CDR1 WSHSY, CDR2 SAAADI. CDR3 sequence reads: CASSESTQSPLHF. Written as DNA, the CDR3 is TGCGCCAGCAGTGAGTCCACCCAGTCACCCCTCCACTTT.

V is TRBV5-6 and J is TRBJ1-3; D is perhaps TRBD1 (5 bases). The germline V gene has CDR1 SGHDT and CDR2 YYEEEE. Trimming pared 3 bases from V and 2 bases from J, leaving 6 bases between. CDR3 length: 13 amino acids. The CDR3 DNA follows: TGTGCCAGCAGCTGGGGCCCTGGAAACACCATATATTTT. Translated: CASSWGPGNTIYF.

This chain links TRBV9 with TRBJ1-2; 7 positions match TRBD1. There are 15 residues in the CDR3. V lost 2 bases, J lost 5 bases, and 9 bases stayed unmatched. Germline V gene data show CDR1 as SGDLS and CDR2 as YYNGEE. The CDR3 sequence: CASSVEWTGSYGYTF. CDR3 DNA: TGTGCCAGCAGCGTCGAATGGACAGGATCTTATGGCTACACCTTC.

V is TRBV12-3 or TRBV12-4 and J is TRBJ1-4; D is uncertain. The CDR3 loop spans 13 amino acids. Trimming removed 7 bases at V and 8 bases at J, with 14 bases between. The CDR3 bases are TGTGCCAGCACCCTTTGGCCGAGGGAAAAACTGTTTTTT. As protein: CASTLWPREKLFF.

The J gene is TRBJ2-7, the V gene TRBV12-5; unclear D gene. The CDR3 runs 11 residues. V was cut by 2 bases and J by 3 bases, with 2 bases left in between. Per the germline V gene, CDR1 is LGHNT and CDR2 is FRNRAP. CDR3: CASGLHYEQYF. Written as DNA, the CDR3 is TGTGCTAGTGGTTTGCACTACGAGCAGTACTTC.

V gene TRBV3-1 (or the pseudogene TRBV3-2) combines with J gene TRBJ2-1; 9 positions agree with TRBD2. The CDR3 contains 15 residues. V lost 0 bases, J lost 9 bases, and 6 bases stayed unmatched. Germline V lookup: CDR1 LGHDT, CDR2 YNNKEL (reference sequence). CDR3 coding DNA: TGTGCCAGCAGCCAAGATACCCTAGCGGGAACTGAGCAGTTCTTC. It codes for CASSQDTLAGTEQFF.

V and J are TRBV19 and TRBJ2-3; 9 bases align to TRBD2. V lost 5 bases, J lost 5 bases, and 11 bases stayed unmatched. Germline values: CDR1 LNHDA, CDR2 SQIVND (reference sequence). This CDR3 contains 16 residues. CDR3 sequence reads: CASSPWAGGQGDTQYF. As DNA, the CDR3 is TGTGCCAGTAGTCCATGGGCGGGGGGGCAAGGAGATACGCAGTATTTT. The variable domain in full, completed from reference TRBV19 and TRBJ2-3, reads DGGITQSPKYLFRKEGQNVTLSCEQNLNHDAMYWYRQDPGQGLRLIYYSQIVNDFQKGDIAEGYSVSREKKESFPLTVTSAQKNPTAFYLCASSPWAGGQGDTQYFGPGTRLTVL.

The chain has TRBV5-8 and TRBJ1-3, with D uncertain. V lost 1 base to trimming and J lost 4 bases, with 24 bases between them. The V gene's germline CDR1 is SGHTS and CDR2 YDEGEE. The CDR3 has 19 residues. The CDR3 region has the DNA TGTGCCAGCAGCTTGTTGGAACACATTATTTCGGGAAGAGGAAACACCATATATTTT. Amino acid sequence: CASSLLEHIISGRGNTIYF.

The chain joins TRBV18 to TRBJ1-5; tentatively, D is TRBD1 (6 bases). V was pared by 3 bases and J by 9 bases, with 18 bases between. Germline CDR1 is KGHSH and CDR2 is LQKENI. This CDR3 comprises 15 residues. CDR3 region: CASSPRGASTLPQHF. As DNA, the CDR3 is TGTGCCAGCTCACCGCGGGGGGCCTCGACTCTGCCCCAGCATTTT.

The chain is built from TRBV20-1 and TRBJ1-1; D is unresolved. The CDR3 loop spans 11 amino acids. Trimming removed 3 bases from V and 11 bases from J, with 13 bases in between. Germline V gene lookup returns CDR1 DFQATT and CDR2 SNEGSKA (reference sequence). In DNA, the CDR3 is TGCAGTGCTAGCTTAGCCTTGGGGGCTTTCTTT. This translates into CSASLALGAFF.

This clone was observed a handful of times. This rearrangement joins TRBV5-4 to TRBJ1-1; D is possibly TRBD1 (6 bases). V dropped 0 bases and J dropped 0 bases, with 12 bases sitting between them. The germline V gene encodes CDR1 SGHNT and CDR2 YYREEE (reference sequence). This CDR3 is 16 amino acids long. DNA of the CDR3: TGTGCCAGCAGCTTGGCCAGGGGAGTCTTGAACACTGAAGCTTTCTTT. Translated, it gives CASSLARGVLNTEAFF.